The next 2 T cell receptor beta chains were all read from a single sample in a study of blood T cell repertoires in COVID-19. TCRdb's table, derived via immunoSEQ multiplex PCR, lists solely in-frame clones and lacks some. The table has under 85,000 clones, approximately 80% seen once; the top ten hold about 14%. Material for sequencing was peripheral blood. The receptors derive from a man aged 50 to 60 with COVID-19, enrolled during active disease.

The V and J genes are TRBV6-6 and TRBJ1-4, with D possibly TRBD1 on 6 matching bases. The CDR3 has 14 residues. The germline V gene encodes CDR1 MNHNY and CDR2 SVGAGI (reference sequence). The germline V and J ends were trimmed by 6 bases and 8 bases, with 16 bases remaining between them. The CDR3 loop is CASSLQGIGEKLFF. The CDR3 DNA is TGTGCCAGCAGCCTACAGGGTATAGGCGAAAAACTGTTTTTT.

This clone was seen only once. The genes are TRBV5-6 and TRBJ1-3, with D unclear. Germline assignment: CDR1 SGHDT and CDR2 YYEEEE. The CDR3 has 15 amino acids. The germline V and J ends were trimmed by 0 bases and 6 bases, with 13 bases remaining between them. CDR3 sequence reads: CASSLAGGAANTIYF. The DNA for the CDR3 is TGTGCCAGCAGCTTGGCTGGAGGTGCAGCAAACACCATATATTTT. The full variable domain, completed using reference TRBV5-6 and TRBJ1-3, is DAGVTQSPTHLIKTRGQQVTLRCSPKSGHDTVSWYQQALGQGPQFIFQYYEEEERQRGNFPDRFSGHQFPNYSSELNVNALLLGDSALYLCASSLAGGAANTIYFGEGSWLTVV.